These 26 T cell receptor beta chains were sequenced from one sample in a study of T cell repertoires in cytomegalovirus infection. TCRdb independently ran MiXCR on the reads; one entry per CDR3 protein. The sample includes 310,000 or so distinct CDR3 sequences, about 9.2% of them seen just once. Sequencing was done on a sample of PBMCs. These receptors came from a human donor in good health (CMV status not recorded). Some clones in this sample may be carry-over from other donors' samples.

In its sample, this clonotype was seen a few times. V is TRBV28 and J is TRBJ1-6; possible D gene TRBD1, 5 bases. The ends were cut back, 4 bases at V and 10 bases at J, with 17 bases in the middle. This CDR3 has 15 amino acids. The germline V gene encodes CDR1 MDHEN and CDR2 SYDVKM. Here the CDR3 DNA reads TGTGCCAGCAGTTACCTCCAGGGAGGGAAGTCACCCCTCCACTTT. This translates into CASSYLQGGKSPLHF.

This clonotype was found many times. The chain's CDR3 is CSARVVTKNTEAFF. For the CDR3, the DNA is TGCAGTGCTAGAGTCGTTACCAAGAACACTGAAGCTTTCTTT. The chain joins TRBV20-1 to TRBJ1-1; D call uncertain. Germline CDR1 reads DFQATT; CDR2 reads SNEGSKA (reference sequence). This CDR3 has 14 residues. V was shortened by 1 base and J by 1 base, with 10 bases between the two germline ends.

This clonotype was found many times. In nucleotides, the CDR3 is TGTGCCAGTAGTATCAGGACAGATAAAGAGACCCAGTACTTC. This encodes CASSIRTDKETQYF. The chain carries TRBV19 and TRBJ2-5; tentative D call: TRBD1 (6 bases). Trimming cost V 3 bases and J 3 bases, with 11 bases left between them. Germline V gene sequence: CDR1 LNHDA, CDR2 SQIVND (reference sequence). There are 14 residues in the CDR3. Full variable domain (outside the CDR3, taken from reference TRBV19 and TRBJ2-5): DGGITQSPKYLFRKEGQNVTLSCEQNLNHDAMYWYRQDPGQGLRLIYYSQIVNDFQKGDIAEGYSVSREKKESFPLTVTSAQKNPTAFYLCASSIRTDKETQYFGPGTRLLVL.

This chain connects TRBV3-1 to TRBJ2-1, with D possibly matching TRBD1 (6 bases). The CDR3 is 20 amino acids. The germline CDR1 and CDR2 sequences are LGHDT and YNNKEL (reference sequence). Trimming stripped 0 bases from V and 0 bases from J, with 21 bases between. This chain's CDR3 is CASSQEEKRTRGSSYNEQFF. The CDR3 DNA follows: TGTGCCAGCAGCCAAGAAGAGAAGCGGACAAGGGGGTCCTCCTACAATGAGCAGTTCTTC.

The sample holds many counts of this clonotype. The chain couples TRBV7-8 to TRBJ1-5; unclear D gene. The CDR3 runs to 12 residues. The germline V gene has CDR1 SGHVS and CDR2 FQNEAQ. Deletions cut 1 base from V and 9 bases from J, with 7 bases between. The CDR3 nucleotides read TGTGCCAGCAGCTTAGGGATGGGGCCCCAGCATTTT. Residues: CASSLGMGPQHF.

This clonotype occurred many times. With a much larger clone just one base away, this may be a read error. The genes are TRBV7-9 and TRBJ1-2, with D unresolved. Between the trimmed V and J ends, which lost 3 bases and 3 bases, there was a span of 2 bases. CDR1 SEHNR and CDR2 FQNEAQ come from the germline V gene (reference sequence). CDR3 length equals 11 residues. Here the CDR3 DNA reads TGTGCCAGCAGCTTCGACTATGGCTACACCTTC. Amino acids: CASSFDYGYTF. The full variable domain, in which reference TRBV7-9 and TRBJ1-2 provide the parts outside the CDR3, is DTGVSQNPRHKITKRGQNVTFRCDPISEHNRLYWYRQTLGQGPEFLTYFQNEAQLEKSRLLSDRFSAERPKGSFSTLEIQRTEQGDSAMYLCASSFDYGYTFGSGTRLTVV.

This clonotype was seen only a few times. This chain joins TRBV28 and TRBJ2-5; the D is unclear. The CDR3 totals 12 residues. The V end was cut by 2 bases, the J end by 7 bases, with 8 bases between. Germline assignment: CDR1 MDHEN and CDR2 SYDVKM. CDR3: CASSLPPGTQYF. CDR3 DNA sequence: TGTGCCAGCAGTTTACCCCCGGGGACCCAGTACTTC.

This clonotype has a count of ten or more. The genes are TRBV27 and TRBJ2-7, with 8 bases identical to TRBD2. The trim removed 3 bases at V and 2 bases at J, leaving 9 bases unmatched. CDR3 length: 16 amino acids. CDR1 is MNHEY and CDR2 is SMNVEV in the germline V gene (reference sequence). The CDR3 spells CASSFLRGGRTYEQYF. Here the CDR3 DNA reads TGTGCCAGCAGTTTTCTCCGGGGGGGGCGAACCTACGAGCAGTACTTC.

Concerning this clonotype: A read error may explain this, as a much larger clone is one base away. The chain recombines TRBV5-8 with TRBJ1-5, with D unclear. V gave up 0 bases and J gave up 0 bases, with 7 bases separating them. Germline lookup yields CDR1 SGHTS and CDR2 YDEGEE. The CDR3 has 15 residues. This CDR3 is CASSLDGLSNQPQHF. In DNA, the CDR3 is TGTGCCAGCAGCTTGGATGGGCTTAGCAATCAGCCCCAGCATTTT.

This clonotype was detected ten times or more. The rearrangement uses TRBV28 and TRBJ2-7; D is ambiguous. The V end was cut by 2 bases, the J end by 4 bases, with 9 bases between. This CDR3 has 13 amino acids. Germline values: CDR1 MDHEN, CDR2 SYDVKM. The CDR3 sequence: CASSLEPTYEQYF. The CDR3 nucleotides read TGTGCCAGCAGTTTAGAACCTACTTACGAGCAGTACTTC.

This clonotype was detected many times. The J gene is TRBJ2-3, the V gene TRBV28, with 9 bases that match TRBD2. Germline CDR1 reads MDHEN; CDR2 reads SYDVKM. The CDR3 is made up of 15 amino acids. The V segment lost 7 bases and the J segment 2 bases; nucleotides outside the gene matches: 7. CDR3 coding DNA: TGTGCCAGCAAGGCACGCGGGGGGGCCACAGATACGCAGTATTTT. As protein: CASKARGGATDTQYF. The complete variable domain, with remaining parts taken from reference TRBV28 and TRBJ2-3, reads DVKVTQSSRYLVKRTGEKVFLECVQDMDHENMFWYRQDPGLGLRLIYFSYDVKMKEKGDIPEGYSVSREKKERFSLILESASTNQTSMYLCASKARGGATDTQYFGPGTRLTVL.

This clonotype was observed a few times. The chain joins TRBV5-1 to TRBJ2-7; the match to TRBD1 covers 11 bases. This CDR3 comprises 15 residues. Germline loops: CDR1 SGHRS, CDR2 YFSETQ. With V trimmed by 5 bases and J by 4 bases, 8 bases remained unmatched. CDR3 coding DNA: TGCGCCAGCAGTTTTGTGGACAGGGGGCGGTACGAGCAGTACGTC. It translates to CASSFVDRGRYEQYV.

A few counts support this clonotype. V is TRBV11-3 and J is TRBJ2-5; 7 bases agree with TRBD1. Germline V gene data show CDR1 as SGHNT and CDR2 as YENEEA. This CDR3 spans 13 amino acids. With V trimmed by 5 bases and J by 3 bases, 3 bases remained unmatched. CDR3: CASSSRGKETQYF. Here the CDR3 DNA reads TGTGCCAGCAGCAGCAGGGGGAAAGAGACCCAGTACTTC. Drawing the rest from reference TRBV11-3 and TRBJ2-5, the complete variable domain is EAGVVQSPRYKIIEKKQPVAFWCNPISGHNTLYWYLQNLGQGPELLIRYENEEAVDDSQLPKDRFSAERLKGVDSTLKIQPAELGDSAVYLCASSSRGKETQYFGPGTRLLVL.

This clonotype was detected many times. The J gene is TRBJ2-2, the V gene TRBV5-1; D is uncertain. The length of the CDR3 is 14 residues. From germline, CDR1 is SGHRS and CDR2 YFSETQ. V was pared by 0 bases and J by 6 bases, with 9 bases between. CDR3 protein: CASSLAGPSGELFF. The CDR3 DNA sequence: TGCGCCAGCAGCTTGGCTGGGCCTTCCGGGGAGCTGTTTTTT.

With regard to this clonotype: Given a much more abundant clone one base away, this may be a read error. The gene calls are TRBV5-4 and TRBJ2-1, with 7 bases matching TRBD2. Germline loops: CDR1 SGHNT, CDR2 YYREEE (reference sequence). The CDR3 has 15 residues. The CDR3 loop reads CGSSRGLAVNNEQFF. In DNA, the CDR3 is TGTGGCAGCAGCCGGGGCCTAGCGGTAAACAATGAGCAGTTCTTC.

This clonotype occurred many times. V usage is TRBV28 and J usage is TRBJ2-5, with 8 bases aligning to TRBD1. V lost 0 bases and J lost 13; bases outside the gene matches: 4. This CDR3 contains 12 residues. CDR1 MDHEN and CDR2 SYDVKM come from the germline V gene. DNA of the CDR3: TGTGCCAGCAGTTTATGGACAGGGGTTTTGTACTTC. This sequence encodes CASSLWTGVLYF.

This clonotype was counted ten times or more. CDR3 sequence: CASSPLSGSHQPQHF. CDR3 DNA sequence: TGTGCCAGCAGCCCCTTGAGTGGGAGCCATCAGCCCCAGCATTTT. The J gene is TRBJ1-5, the V gene TRBV7-2; the D is unclear. This CDR3 is 15 amino acids long. The germline V gene encodes CDR1 SGHTA and CDR2 FQGNSA. V was pared by 5 bases and J by 5 bases, with 16 bases between.

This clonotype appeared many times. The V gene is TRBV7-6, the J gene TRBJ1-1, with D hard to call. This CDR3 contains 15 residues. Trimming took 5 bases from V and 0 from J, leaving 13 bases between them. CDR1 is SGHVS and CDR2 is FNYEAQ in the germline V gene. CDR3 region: CASSPQPGMNTEAFF. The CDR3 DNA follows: TGTGCCAGCAGCCCCCAACCGGGTATGAACACTGAAGCTTTCTTT.

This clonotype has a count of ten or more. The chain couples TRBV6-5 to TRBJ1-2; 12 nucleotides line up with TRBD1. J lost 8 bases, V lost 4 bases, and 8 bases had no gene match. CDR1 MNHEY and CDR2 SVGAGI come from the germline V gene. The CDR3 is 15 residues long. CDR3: CASSSQVGTGGGYTF. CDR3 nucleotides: TGTGCCAGCAGTTCCCAAGTGGGGACAGGGGGCGGCTACACCTTC.

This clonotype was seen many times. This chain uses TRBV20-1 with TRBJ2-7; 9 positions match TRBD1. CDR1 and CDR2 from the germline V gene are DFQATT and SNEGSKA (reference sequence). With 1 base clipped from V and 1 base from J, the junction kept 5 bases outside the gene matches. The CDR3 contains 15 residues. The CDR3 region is CSARARDRVSYEQYV. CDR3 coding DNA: TGCAGTGCTAGAGCCCGGGACAGGGTTTCCTACGAGCAGTACGTC.

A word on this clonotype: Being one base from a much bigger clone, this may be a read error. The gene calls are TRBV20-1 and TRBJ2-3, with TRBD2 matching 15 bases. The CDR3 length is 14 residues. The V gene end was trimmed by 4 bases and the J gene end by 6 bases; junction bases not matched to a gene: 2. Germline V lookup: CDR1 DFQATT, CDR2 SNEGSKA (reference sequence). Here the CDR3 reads CSANGLAGGDTQYF. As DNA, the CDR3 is TGCAGTGCTAACGGACTAGCGGGGGGGGATACGCAGTATTTT.

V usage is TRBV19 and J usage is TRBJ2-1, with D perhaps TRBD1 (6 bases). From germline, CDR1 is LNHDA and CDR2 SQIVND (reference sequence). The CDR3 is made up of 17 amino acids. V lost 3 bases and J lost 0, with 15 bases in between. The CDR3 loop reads CASSMGRQAGSYNEQFF. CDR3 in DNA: TGTGCCAGTAGTATGGGGCGACAGGCGGGCTCCTACAATGAGCAGTTCTTC. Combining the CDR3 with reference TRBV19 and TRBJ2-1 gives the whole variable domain DGGITQSPKYLFRKEGQNVTLSCEQNLNHDAMYWYRQDPGQGLRLIYYSQIVNDFQKGDIAEGYSVSREKKESFPLTVTSAQKNPTAFYLCASSMGRQAGSYNEQFFGPGTRLTVL.

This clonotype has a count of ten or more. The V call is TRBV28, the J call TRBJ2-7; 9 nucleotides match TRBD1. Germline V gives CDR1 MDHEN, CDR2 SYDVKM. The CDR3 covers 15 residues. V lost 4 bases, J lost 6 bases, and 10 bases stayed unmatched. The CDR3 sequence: CASSSPGQGLGEQYV. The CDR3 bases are TGTGCCAGCAGTTCACCGGGACAGGGTTTGGGCGAGCAGTACGTC.

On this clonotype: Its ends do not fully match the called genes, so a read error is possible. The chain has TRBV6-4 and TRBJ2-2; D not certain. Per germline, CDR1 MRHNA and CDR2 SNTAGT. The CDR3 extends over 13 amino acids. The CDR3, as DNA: TGTGCCAGCAGTCAAGAGAACATCGGGGAGCTGTTTTTT. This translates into CASSQENIGELFF.

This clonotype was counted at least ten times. The CDR3, as DNA: TGTGCCAGCAGTCTCAGACAGGGGTTTACCTATAATTCACCCCTCCACTTT. Its translation is CASSLRQGFTYNSPLHF. V and J are TRBV28 and TRBJ1-6, with 8 bases fitting TRBD1. The junction had 8 bases not matched to a gene; V was cut back by 5 bases and J by 2 bases. Per the germline V gene, CDR1 is MDHEN and CDR2 is SYDVKM. The CDR3 consists of 17 residues. Variable domain in full (rest from reference TRBV28 and TRBJ1-6): DVKVTQSSRYLVKRTGEKVFLECVQDMDHENMFWYRQDPGLGLRLIYFSYDVKMKEKGDIPEGYSVSREKKERFSLILESASTNQTSMYLCASSLRQGFTYNSPLHFGNGTRLTVT.

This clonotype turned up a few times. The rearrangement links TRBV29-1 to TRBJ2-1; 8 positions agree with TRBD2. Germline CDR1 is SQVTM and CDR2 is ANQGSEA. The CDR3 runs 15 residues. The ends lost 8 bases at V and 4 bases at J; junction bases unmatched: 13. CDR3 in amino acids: CSSQFGAGDYNEQFF. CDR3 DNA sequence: TGCAGCTCTCAATTTGGAGCGGGGGATTACAATGAGCAGTTCTTC.